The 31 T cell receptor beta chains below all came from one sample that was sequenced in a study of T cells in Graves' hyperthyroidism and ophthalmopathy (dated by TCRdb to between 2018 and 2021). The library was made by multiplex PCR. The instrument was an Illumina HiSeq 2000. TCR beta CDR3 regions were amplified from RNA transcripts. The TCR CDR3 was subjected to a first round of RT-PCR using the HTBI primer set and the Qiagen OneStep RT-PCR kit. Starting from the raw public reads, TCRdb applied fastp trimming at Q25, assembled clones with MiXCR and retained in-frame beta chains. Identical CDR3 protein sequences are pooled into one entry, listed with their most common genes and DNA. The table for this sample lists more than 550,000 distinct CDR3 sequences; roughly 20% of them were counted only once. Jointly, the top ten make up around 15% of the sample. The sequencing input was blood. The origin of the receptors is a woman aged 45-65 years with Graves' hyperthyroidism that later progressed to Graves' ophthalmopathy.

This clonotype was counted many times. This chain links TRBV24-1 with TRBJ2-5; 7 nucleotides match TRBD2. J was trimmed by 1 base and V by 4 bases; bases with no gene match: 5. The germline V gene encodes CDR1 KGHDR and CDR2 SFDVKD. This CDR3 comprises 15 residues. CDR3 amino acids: CATSEGAGSQETQYF. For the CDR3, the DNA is TGTGCCACCAGTGAGGGAGCGGGGAGCCAAGAGACCCAGTACTTC.

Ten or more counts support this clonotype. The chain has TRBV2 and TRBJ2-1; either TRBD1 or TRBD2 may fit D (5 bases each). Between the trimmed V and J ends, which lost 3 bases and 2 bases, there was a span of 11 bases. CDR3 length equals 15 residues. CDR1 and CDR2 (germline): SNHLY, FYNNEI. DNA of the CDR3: TGTGCCAGCAGTGATGGGTGGGGGACCTACAATGAGCAGTTCTTC. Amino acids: CASSDGWGTYNEQFF.

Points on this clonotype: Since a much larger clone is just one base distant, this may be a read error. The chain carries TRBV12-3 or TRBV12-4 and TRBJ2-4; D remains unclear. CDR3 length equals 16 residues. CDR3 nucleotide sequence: TGTGCCGGCAGTCCCGCGACACAACTAGCCAAAAACATTCAGTACTTC. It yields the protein CAGSPATQLAKNIQYF.

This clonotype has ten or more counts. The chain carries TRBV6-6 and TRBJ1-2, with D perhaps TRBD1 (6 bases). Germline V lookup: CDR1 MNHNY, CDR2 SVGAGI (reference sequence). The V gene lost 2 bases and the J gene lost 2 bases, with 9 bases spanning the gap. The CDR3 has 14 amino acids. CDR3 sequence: CASSYRDKNYGYTF. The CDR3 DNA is TGTGCCAGCAGTTACCGGGACAAGAACTATGGCTACACCTTC.

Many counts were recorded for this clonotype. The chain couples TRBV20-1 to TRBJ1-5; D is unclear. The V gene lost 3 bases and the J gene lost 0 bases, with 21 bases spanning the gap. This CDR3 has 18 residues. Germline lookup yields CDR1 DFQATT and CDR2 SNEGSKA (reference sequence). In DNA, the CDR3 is TGCAGTGCTAGGGGGTTAAGGGCCGATGAAAATAGCAATCAGCCCCAGCATTTT. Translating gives CSARGLRADENSNQPQHF.

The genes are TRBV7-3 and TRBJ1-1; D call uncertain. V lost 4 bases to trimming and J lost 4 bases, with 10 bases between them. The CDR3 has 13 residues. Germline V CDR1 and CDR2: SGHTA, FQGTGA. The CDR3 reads CASSYGSSTEAFF. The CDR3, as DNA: TGTGCCAGCAGCTACGGCTCGAGCACTGAAGCTTTCTTT.

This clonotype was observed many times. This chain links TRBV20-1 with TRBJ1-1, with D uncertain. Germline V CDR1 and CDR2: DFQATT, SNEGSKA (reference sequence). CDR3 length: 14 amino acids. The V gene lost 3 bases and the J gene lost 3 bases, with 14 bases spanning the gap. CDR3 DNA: TGCAGTGCTAGGTTATCGTATGGGGACACTGAAGCTTTCTTT. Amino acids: CSARLSYGDTEAFF.

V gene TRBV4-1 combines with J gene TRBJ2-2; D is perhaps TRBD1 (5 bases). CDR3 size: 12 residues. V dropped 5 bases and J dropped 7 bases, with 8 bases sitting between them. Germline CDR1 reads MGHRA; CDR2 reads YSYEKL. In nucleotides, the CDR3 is TGCGCCAGCAGCACCAGGGACGGGGAGCTGTTTTTT. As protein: CASSTRDGELFF.

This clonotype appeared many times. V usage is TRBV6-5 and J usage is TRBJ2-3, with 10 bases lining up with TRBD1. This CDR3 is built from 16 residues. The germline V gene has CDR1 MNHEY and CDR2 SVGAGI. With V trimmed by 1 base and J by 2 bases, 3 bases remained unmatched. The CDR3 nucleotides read TGTGCCAGCAGTTACTTCGGGACAGGGGCCACAGATACGCAGTATTTT. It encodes CASSYFGTGATDTQYF.

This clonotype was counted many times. In DNA form, the CDR3 reads TGTGCCACCTCTGGGCGGGGATCAAATGAAAAACTGTTTTTT. It yields the protein CATSGRGSNEKLFF. V gene TRBV15 combines with J gene TRBJ1-4; D remains unclear. The V gene's germline CDR1 is LNHNV and CDR2 YYDKDF (reference sequence). This CDR3 contains 14 residues. V was cut by 8 bases and J by 5 bases, with 15 bases left in between.

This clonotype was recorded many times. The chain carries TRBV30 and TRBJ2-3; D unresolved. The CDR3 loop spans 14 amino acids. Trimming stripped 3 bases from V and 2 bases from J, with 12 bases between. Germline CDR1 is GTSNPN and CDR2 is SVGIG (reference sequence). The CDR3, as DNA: TGTGCCTGGAGCGGCCGTCTTGTCACAGATACGCAGTATTTT. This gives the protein CAWSGRLVTDTQYF.

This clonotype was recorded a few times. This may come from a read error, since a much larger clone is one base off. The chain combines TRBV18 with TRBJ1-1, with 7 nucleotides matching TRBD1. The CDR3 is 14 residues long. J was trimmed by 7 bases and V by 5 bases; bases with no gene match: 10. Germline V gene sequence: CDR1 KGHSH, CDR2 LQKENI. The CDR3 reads CASSSRQGDVEAFF. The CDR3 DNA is TGTGCCAGCTCATCGCGGCAGGGGGACGTTGAAGCTTTCTTT.

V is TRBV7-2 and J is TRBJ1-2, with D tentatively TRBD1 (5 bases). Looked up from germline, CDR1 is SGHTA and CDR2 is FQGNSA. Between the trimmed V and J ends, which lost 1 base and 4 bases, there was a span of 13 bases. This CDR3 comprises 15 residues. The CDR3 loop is CASSLGAEGPYGYTF. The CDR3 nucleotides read TGTGCCAGCAGCTTAGGGGCGGAGGGACCCTATGGCTACACCTTC.

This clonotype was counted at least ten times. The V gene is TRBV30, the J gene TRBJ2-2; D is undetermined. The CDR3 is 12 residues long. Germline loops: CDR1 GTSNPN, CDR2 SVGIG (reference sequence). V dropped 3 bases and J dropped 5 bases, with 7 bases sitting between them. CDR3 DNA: TGTGCCTGGAGCGTAGTAACCGGGGAGCTGTTTTTT. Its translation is CAWSVVTGELFF.

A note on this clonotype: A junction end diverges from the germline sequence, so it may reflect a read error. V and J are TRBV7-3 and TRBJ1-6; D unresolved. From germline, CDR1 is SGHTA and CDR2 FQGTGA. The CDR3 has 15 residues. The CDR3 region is CASSLTSPGNSPPHF. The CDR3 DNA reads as TGTGCCAGCAGCTTAACCAGTCCGGGTAATTCACCCCCCCACTTT.

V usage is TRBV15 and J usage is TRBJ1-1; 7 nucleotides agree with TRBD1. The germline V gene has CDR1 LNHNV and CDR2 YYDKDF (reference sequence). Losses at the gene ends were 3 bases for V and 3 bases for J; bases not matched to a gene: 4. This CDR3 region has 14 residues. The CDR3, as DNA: TGTGCCACCAGCAGCCTAACAGGGGACACTGAAGCTTTCTTT. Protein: CATSSLTGDTEAFF.

The CDR3 DNA sequence: TGTGCCACCAGCAGAGATCGGGAGGCCTCTGGAAACACCATATATTTT. It codes for CATSRDREASGNTIYF. This rearrangement joins TRBV15 to TRBJ1-3; D gene ambiguous. The germline V and J ends were trimmed by 0 bases and 0 bases, with 9 bases remaining between them. Germline assignment: CDR1 LNHNV and CDR2 YYDKDF (reference sequence). The CDR3 is 16 residues long.

CDR3 nucleotides: TGTGCCAGCAGTGAGGTACTAGCGGGGTTGAGTGAGCAGTTCTTC. Amino acid sequence: CASSEVLAGLSEQFF. The genes are TRBV25-1 and TRBJ2-1; 10 bases fit TRBD2. J gave up 9 bases and V 3 bases, and 8 bases lay outside the gene matches. Germline V CDR1 and CDR2: MGHDK, SYGVNS. There are 15 residues in the CDR3. The full variable domain, in which reference TRBV25-1 and TRBJ2-1 provide the parts outside the CDR3, is EADIYQTPRYLVIGTGKKITLECSQTMGHDKMYWYQQDPGMELHLIHYSYGVNSTEKGDLSSESTVSRIRTEHFPLTLESARPSHTSQYLCASSEVLAGLSEQFFGPGTRLTVL.

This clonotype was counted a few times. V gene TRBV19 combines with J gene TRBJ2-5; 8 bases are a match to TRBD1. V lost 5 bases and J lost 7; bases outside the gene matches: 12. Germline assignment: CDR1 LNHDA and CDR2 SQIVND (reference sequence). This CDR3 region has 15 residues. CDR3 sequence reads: CASSSIGQGGGTQYF. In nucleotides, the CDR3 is TGTGCCAGTAGTTCCATCGGACAGGGCGGTGGGACCCAGTACTTC. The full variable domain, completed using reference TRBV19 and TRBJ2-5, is DGGITQSPKYLFRKEGQNVTLSCEQNLNHDAMYWYRQDPGQGLRLIYYSQIVNDFQKGDIAEGYSVSREKKESFPLTVTSAQKNPTAFYLCASSSIGQGGGTQYFGPGTRLLVL.

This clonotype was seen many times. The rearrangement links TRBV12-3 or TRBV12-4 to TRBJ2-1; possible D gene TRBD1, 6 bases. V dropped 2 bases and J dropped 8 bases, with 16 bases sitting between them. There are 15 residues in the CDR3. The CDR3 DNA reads TGTGCCAGCAGTTTATCGCAGGGGTTGTTGGATGAGCAGTTCTTC. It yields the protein CASSLSQGLLDEQFF.

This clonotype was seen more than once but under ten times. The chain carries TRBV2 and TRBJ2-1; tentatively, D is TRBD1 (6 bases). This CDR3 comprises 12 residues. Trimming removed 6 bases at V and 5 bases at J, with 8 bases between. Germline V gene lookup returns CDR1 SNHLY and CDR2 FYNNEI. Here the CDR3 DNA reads TGTGCCAGCAGACGGACAGACAATGAGCAGTTCTTC. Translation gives CASRRTDNEQFF.

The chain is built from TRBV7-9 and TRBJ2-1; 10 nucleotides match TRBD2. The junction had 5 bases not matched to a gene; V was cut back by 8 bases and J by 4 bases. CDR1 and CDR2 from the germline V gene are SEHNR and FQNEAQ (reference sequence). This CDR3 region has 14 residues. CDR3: CASGFSGGYNEQFF. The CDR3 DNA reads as TGTGCCAGCGGATTTAGCGGGGGGTACAATGAGCAGTTCTTC.

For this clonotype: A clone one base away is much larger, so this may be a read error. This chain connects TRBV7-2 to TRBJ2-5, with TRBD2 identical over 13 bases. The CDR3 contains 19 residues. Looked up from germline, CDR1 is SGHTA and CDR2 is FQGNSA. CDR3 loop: CAGSVMGWGLAGHQETQYF. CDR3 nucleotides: TGTGCCGGCAGCGTGATGGGGTGGGGACTAGCGGGGCACCAAGAGACCCAGTACTTC.

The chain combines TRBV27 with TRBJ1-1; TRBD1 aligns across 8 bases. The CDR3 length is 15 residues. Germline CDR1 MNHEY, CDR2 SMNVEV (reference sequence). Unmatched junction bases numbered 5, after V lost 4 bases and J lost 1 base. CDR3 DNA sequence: TGTGCCAGCAGTTCAAACGACAGGGGGAACACTGAAGCTTTCTTT. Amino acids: CASSSNDRGNTEAFF.

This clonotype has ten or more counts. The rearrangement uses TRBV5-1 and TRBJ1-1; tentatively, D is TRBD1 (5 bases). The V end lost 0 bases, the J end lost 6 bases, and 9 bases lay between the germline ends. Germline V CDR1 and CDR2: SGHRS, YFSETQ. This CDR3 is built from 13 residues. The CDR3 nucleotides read TGCGCCAGCAGCTTGGAGGGGTTCGCTGAAGCTTTCTTT. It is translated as CASSLEGFAEAFF.

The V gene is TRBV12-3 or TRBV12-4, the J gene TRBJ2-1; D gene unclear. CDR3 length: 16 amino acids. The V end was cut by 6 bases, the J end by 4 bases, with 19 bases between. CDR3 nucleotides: TGTGCCAGCAGCTCCTTGAACCAAGAAAATTACAATGAGCAGTTCTTC. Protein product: CASSSLNQENYNEQFF.

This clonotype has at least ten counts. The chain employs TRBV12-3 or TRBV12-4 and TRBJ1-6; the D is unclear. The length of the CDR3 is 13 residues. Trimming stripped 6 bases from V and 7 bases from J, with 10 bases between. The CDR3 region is CASSRQRNSPLHF. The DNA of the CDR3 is TGTGCCAGCAGCCGACAAAGAAATTCACCCCTCCACTTT.

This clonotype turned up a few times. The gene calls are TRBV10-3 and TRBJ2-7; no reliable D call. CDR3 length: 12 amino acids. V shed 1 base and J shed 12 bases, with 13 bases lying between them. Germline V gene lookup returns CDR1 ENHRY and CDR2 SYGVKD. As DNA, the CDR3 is TGTGCCATCAGTGAGTTCGAGGACGGAGCGTACTTC. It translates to CAISEFEDGAYF.

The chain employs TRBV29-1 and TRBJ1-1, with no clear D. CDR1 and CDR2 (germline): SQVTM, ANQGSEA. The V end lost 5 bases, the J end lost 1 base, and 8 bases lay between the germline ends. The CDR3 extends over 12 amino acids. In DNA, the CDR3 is TGCAGCGTTCTTTCCGAGAACACTGAAGCTTTCTTT. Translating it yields CSVLSENTEAFF. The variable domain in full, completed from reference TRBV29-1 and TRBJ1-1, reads SAVISQKPSRDICQRGTSLTIQCQVDSQVTMMFWYRQQPGQSLTLIATANQGSEATYESGFVIDKFPISRPNLTFSTLTVSNMSPEDSSIYLCSVLSENTEAFFGQGTRLTVV.

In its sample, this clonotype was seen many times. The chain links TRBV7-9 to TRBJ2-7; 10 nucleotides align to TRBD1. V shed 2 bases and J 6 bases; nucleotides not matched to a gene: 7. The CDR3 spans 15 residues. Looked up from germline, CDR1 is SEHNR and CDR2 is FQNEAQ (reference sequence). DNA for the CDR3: TGTGCCAGCAGCTTAAGGGGACAGGGGTCTGCCGAGCAGTACTTC. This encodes CASSLRGQGSAEQYF.

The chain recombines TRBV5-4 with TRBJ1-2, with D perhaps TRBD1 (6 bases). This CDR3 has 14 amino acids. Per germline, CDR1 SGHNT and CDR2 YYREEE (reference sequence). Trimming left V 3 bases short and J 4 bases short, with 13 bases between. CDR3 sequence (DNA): TGTGCCAGCAGCTCAGGCTGGGACATCTATGGCTACACCTTC. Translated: CASSSGWDIYGYTF. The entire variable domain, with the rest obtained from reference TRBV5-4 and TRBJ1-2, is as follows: ETGVTQSPTHLIKTRGQQVTLRCSSQSGHNTVSWYQQALGQGPQFIFQYYREEENGRGNFPPRFSGLQFPNYSSELNVNALELDDSALYLCASSSGWDIYGYTFGSGTRLTVV.